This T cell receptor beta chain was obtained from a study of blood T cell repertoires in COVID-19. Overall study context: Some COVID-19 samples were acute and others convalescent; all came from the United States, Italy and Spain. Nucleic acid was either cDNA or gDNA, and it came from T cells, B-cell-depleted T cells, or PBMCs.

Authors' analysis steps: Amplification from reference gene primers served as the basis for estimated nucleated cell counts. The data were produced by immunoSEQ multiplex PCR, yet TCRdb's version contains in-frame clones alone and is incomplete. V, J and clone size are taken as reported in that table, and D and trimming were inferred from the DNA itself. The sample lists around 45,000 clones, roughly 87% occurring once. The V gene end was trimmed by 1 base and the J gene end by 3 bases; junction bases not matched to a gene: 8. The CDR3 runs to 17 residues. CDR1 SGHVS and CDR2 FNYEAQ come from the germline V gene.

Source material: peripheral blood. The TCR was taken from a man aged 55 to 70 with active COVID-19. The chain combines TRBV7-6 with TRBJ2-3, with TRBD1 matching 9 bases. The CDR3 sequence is CASSLETGTGRTDTQYF. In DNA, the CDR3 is TGTGCCAGCAGCTTAGAGACCGGGACAGGGCGTACAGATACGCAGTATTTT.